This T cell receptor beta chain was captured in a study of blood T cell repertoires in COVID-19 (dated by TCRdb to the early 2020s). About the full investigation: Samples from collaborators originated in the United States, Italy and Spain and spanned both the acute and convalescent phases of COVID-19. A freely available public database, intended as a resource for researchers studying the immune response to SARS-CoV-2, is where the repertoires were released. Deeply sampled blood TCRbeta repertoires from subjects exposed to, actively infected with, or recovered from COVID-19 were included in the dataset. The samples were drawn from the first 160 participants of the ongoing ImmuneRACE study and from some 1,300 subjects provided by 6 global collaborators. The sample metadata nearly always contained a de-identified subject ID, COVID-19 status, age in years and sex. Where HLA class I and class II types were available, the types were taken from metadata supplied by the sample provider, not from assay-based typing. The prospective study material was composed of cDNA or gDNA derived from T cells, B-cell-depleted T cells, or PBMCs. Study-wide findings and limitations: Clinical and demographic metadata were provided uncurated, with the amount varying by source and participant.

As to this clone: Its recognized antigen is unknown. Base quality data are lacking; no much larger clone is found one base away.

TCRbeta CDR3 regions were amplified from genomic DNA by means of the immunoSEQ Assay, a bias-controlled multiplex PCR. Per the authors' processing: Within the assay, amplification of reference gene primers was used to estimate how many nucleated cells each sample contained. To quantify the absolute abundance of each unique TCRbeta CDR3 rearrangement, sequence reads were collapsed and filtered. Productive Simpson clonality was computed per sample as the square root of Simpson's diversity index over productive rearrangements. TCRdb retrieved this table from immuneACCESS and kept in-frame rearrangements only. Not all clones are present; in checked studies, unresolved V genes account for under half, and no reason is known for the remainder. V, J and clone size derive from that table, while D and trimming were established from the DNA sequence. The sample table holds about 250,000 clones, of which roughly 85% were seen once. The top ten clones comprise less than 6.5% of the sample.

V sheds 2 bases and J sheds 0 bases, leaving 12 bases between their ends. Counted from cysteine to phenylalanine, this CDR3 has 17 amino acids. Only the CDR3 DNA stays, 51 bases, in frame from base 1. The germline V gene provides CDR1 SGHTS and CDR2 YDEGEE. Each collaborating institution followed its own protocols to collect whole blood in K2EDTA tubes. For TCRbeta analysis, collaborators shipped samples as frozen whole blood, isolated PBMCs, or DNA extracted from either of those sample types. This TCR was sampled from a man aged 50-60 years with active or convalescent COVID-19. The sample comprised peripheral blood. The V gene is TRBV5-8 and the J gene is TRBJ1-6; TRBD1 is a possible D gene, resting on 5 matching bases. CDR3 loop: CASSFEDSSSYNSPLHF. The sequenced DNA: TGTGCCAGCAGCTTCGAAGACAGCAGCTCCTATAATTCACCCCTCCACTTT.